These 7 T cell receptor beta chains came from one sample sequenced in a study of naive CD8 T cells in extremely preterm neonates. Extremely preterm births at about 22-28 weeks of gestation supplied the samples. The study's findings and limits: Preterm CDR3s were shorter than older groups', with fewer N additions and less trimming.

No antigen is known for these receptors. Sequenced by immunoSEQ multiplex PCR; TCRdb stores in-frame clones only, minus some. The repertoire holds 20,000 or so clones, with around 88% as singletons. The material sequenced was naive CD8+ T cells from cord blood. These receptor sequences come from a boy who was born preterm.

This sequence joins TRBV7-2 and TRBJ2-3; the match to TRBD2 covers 10 bases. Germline CDR1 SGHTA, CDR2 FQGNSA. Germline trimming cut 5 bases from V and 5 bases from J; bases unmatched to any gene: 10. The CDR3 is 16 residues long. CDR3 sequence (DNA): TGTGCCAGCAGCCCGCCGGGACTAGCGATTTTAGATACGCAGTATTTT. Its protein product is CASSPPGLAILDTQYF. The whole variable domain, filled in from reference TRBV7-2 and TRBJ2-3, reads GAGVSQSPSNKVTEKGKDVELRCDPISGHTALYWYRQSLGQGLEFLIYFQGNSAPDKSGLPSDRFSAERTGGSVSTLTIQRTQQEDSAVYLCASSPPGLAILDTQYFGPGTRLTVL.

V usage is TRBV21-1 and J usage is TRBJ2-7; TRBD2 is the table's D call and was not checked against the DNA. TRBV21-1 is a known pseudogene. There are 15 residues in the CDR3. This CDR3 reads CASSKTSGGAYEQYF. The DNA of the CDR3 is TGTGCCAGCAGCAAAACTAGCGGGGGGGCCTACGAGCAGTACTTC.

The genes are TRBV9 and TRBJ1-5; weak D call: TRBD1 (6 bases). Germline V gene data show CDR1 as SGDLS and CDR2 as YYNGEE. The CDR3 is made up of 15 amino acids. Trimming pared 4 bases from V and 0 bases from J, leaving 11 bases between. Here the CDR3 reads CASSTGAYSNQPQHF. Here the CDR3 DNA reads TGTGCCAGCAGCACGGGGGCATATAGCAATCAGCCCCAGCATTTT.

In its sample, this clone is medium-sized. This chain links TRBV4-1 with TRBJ2-7; D call uncertain. The V end lost 0 bases, the J end lost 0 bases, and 3 bases lay between the germline ends. CDR3 length equals 13 residues. CDR1 MGHRA and CDR2 YSYEKL come from the germline V gene. The CDR3 spells CASSQDSSYEQYF. The DNA for the CDR3 is TGCGCCAGCAGCCAAGACAGCTCCTACGAGCAGTACTTC.

The gene calls are TRBV5-6 and TRBJ1-1, with D maybe TRBD1 (5 bases). The CDR3 contains 12 residues. V gave up 4 bases and J gave up 1 base, with 5 bases separating them. The germline V gene has CDR1 SGHDT and CDR2 YYEEEE. The CDR3 loop reads CASSTGNTEAFF. The CDR3 coding sequence is TGTGCCAGCAGCACAGGGAACACTGAAGCTTTCTTT.

This clone came up once. Here the CDR3 DNA reads TGTGCCAGTTCAGGGAACACTGAAGCTTTCTTT. This encodes CASSGNTEAFF. This chain connects TRBV19 to TRBJ1-1; D uncertain. Germline V lookup: CDR1 LNHDA, CDR2 SQIVND (reference sequence). This CDR3 spans 11 amino acids. Trimming removed 8 bases from V and 1 base from J, with 5 bases in between.

This clone has only a few counts. The same CDR3 also results from other DNA sequences found in this sample. The chain couples TRBV27 to TRBJ1-3; a possible D gene is TRBD1 (5 bases). The CDR3 consists of 14 residues. Trimming shortened V by 2 bases and J by 0 bases, and 5 bases separated the two germline ends. Germline loops: CDR1 MNHEY, CDR2 SMNVEV (reference sequence). This CDR3 is CASSLGGSGNTIYF. The CDR3 DNA reads as TGTGCCAGCAGTTTAGGGGGCTCTGGAAACACCATATATTTT.